This passage covers 32 T cell receptor beta chains from one sample sequenced in a study of control samples from healthy donors and cancer patients. The data were produced by immunoSEQ multiplex PCR, yet TCRdb's version contains in-frame clones alone and is incomplete. In the table there are nearly 200,000 clones, 91% of which are singletons. Sequences were obtained from blood. Receptors were obtained from a man aged 25-45 years in good health.

The chain combines TRBV4-2 with TRBJ2-1; D remains ambiguous. With 4 bases removed from V and 8 bases from J, the gap between germline ends came to 9 bases. This CDR3 region has 12 residues. Per germline, CDR1 LGHNA and CDR2 YNFKEQ. CDR3 sequence (DNA): TGTGCCAGCAGCCTCGAGCCCCATGAGCAGTTCTTC. Its protein is CASSLEPHEQFF.

CDR3 nucleotides: TGCGCCAGCAGCTTCAGTAGCGGGGGAAGAGATACGCAGTATTTT. It encodes CASSFSSGGRDTQYF. The rearrangement uses TRBV5-1 and TRBJ2-3; 9 bases match TRBD2. The junction had 6 bases not matched to a gene; V was cut back by 2 bases and J by 5 bases. The CDR3 covers 15 residues. Germline CDR1 reads SGHRS; CDR2 reads YFSETQ.

On this clone: This CDR3 is also generated by other DNA sequences in the sample. The chain carries TRBV7-9 and TRBJ1-1; D is unresolved. From germline, CDR1 is SEHNR and CDR2 FQNEAQ (reference sequence). The V end lost 2 bases, the J end lost 0 bases, and 7 bases lay between the germline ends. This CDR3 region has 14 residues. The CDR3 loop reads CASSLSRLNTEAFF. The CDR3 nucleotides are TGTGCCAGCAGCTTAAGTCGGCTGAACACTGAAGCTTTCTTT.

The J gene is TRBJ2-2, the V gene TRBV5-4; no definite D call. This CDR3 has 17 amino acids. Trimming removed 0 bases at V and 0 bases at J, with 12 bases between. The V gene's germline CDR1 is SGHNT and CDR2 YYREEE (reference sequence). The CDR3 loop reads CASSLESRVSNTGELFF. CDR3 DNA: TGTGCCAGCAGCTTGGAATCCCGAGTTTCGAACACCGGGGAGCTGTTTTTT.

Worth noting for this clone: An end of the junction differs from the germline gene, which may be a read error. The gene calls are TRBV2 and TRBJ2-7; 7 bases line up with TRBD1. CDR1 and CDR2 from the germline V gene are SNHLY and FYNNEI. The CDR3 is 14 amino acids. CDR3 DNA: TGTGCCAGCAGTGAACTAGAGCCAACAGGGGCGAGGGGCTTC. Translating gives CASSELEPTGARGF.

The chain is built from TRBV4-2 and TRBJ2-1; no firm D call. Per germline, CDR1 LGHNA and CDR2 YNFKEQ. V was clipped by 4 bases and J by 6 bases, with 7 bases between them. The CDR3 sequence is 12 residues long. The CDR3 DNA is TGTGCCAGCAGCCTAGGTACCAATGAGCAGTTCTTC. Translation: CASSLGTNEQFF.

This chain joins TRBV11-2 and TRBJ1-3; D is perhaps TRBD1 (6 bases). The CDR3 sequence is 17 residues long. CDR1 and CDR2 from the germline V gene are SGHAT and FQNNGV. The V end was cut by 0 bases, the J end by 0 bases, with 12 bases between. The CDR3, as DNA: TGTGCCAGCAGCTTAGAGGCAGGGGACCTCTCTGGAAACACCATATATTTT. This encodes CASSLEAGDLSGNTIYF.

The J gene is TRBJ1-5, the V gene TRBV30, with TRBD1 matching over 8 bases. Germline CDR1 reads GTSNPN; CDR2 reads SVGIG (reference sequence). Germline trimming cut 3 bases from V and 1 base from J; bases unmatched to any gene: 8. The length of the CDR3 is 16 residues. CDR3 sequence: CAWSERDRTSNQPQHF. CDR3 DNA: TGTGCCTGGAGCGAGAGGGACAGGACGAGCAATCAGCCCCAGCATTTT. The full variable domain, rest sourced from reference TRBV30 and TRBJ1-5, is SQTIHQWPATLVQPVGSPLSLECTVEGTSNPNLYWYRQAAGRGLQLLFYSVGIGQISSEVPQNLSASRPQDRQFILSSKKLLLSDSGFYLCAWSERDRTSNQPQHFGDGTRLSIL.

In its sample, this clone was seen a few times. This sequence joins TRBV19 and TRBJ1-5; a possible D gene is TRBD1 (5 bases). CDR1 is LNHDA, CDR2 SQIVND, per germline (reference sequence). The CDR3 length is 13 residues. The V end lost 6 bases, the J end lost 3 bases, and 9 bases lay between the germline ends. CDR3 coding DNA: TGTGCCAGTAGCCGACAGACCAATCAGCCCCAGCATTTT. Translating it yields CASSRQTNQPQHF. Full variable domain (rest looked up from reference TRBV19 and TRBJ1-5): DGGITQSPKYLFRKEGQNVTLSCEQNLNHDAMYWYRQDPGQGLRLIYYSQIVNDFQKGDIAEGYSVSREKKESFPLTVTSAQKNPTAFYLCASSRQTNQPQHFGDGTRLSIL.

V and J are TRBV5-5 and TRBJ1-5; D is uncertain. Germline CDR1 and CDR2: SGHKS and YYEKEE (reference sequence). V was shortened by 4 bases and J by 0 bases, with 11 bases between the two germline ends. This CDR3 comprises 15 residues. The CDR3 protein is CASSTNLYSNQPQHF. The CDR3 DNA reads TGTGCCAGCAGCACCAACCTCTATAGCAATCAGCCCCAGCATTTT.

The V and J genes are TRBV7-9 and TRBJ2-7; D may be TRBD1 (6 bases). V was trimmed by 5 bases and J by 4 bases, leaving 12 bases between them. The CDR3 runs to 13 residues. Germline CDR1 SEHNR, CDR2 FQNEAQ (reference sequence). The CDR3 loop is CASSPRTAYEQYF. In DNA, the CDR3 is TGTGCCAGCAGCCCCCGGACAGCTTACGAGCAGTACTTC.

This chain uses TRBV6-4 with TRBJ1-1; TRBD1 might be the D (5 bases). Looked up from germline, CDR1 is MRHNA and CDR2 is SNTAGT. The CDR3 length is 13 residues. V gave up 4 bases and J gave up 9 bases, with 15 bases separating them. Written as DNA, the CDR3 is TGTGCCAGCAGTGTTTCCGGGGGGGAGAAAGCTTTCTTT. Residues: CASSVSGGEKAFF.

V gene TRBV3-1 (or the pseudogene TRBV3-2) combines with J gene TRBJ1-5, with TRBD1 matching over 9 bases. Germline V gives CDR1 LGHDT, CDR2 YNNKEL (reference sequence). The CDR3 totals 16 residues. With 2 bases clipped from V and 6 bases from J, the junction kept 8 bases outside the gene matches. The CDR3 DNA is TGTGCCAGCAGCCAAAGAACAGGGGGCAACGTTCAGCCCCAGCATTTT. Protein product: CASSQRTGGNVQPQHF.

The gene calls are TRBV6-5 and TRBJ2-1, with 9 positions matching TRBD1. After removal of 8 bases from V and 9 bases from J, the junction contained 5 bases not matched to a gene. The germline V gene encodes CDR1 MNHEY and CDR2 SVGAGI. The CDR3 covers 12 residues. The CDR3 here is CASGTGMGEQFF. The CDR3 DNA is TGTGCCAGCGGGACAGGGATGGGTGAGCAGTTCTTC.

The chain is built from TRBV5-5 and TRBJ1-6; TRBD1 matches 7 bases. Germline V CDR1 and CDR2: SGHKS, YYEKEE (reference sequence). J gave up 3 bases and V 4 bases, and 4 bases lay outside the gene matches. This CDR3 is built from 15 residues. The CDR3 nucleotides are TGTGCCAGCAGCAAGGGGACAGACTATAATTCACCCCTCCACTTT. It encodes CASSKGTDYNSPLHF. Full variable domain (outside the CDR3, taken from reference TRBV5-5 and TRBJ1-6): DAGVTQSPTHLIKTRGQQVTLRCSPISGHKSVSWYQQVLGQGPQFIFQYYEKEERGRGNFPDRFSARQFPNYSSELNVNALLLGDSALYLCASSKGTDYNSPLHFGNGTRLTVT.

The chain is built from TRBV23-1 and TRBJ1-1; 9 nucleotides agree with TRBD1. TRBV23-1 belongs to the ORF category, with a function that is uncertain. The CDR3 runs to 16 residues. V shed 2 bases, J shed 7 bases, and the junction held 11 bases outside the gene matches. The CDR3 spells CASSQIRTGDMNEAFF. DNA of the CDR3: TGCGCCAGCAGTCAAATAAGGACAGGGGATATGAATGAAGCTTTCTTT.

This clone has a handful of counts. The CDR3 sequence: CASQGGGNQPQHF. The CDR3, as DNA: TGTGCCAGCCAGGGGGGTGGCAATCAGCCCCAGCATTTT. The rearrangement joins TRBV3-1 (or the pseudogene TRBV3-2) to TRBJ1-5; 7 positions match TRBD1. The V segment lost 8 bases and the J segment 2 bases; nucleotides outside the gene matches: 3. CDR1 LGHDT and CDR2 YNNKEL come from the germline V gene (reference sequence). CDR3 length equals 13 residues.

The chain joins TRBV15 to TRBJ2-4; TRBD2 might be the D (7 bases). With 3 bases removed from V and 8 bases from J, the gap between germline ends came to 20 bases. The CDR3 has 16 residues. CDR1 and CDR2 (germline): LNHNV, YYDKDF (reference sequence). The CDR3 region has the DNA TGTGCCACCAGCAGCCTCGAAGGGGGGGGTGTGGACATTCAGTACTTC. This codes for CATSSLEGGGVDIQYF.

The V gene is TRBV23-1, the J gene TRBJ2-7; the D gene is possibly TRBD2 (6 bases). TRBV23-1 is designated an ORF whose function remains uncertain. CDR3 length: 15 residues. The germline V and J ends were trimmed by 2 bases and 4 bases, with 15 bases remaining between them. The CDR3 reads CASSQRGTDYYEQYF. The CDR3 DNA reads TGCGCCAGCAGTCAACGCGGGACCGACTATTACGAGCAGTACTTC.

The V gene is TRBV24-1, the J gene TRBJ1-2; D is undetermined. This CDR3 contains 16 residues. Trimming cost V 4 bases and J 4 bases, with 18 bases left between them. Per germline, CDR1 KGHDR and CDR2 SFDVKD. In nucleotides, the CDR3 is TGTGCCACCAGTGACCCTGGGCGGATACCCTTCTATGGCTACACCTTC. Translation gives CATSDPGRIPFYGYTF.

This chain uses TRBV25-1 with TRBJ1-2; tentative D call: TRBD1 (5 bases). Germline V gene sequence: CDR1 MGHDK, CDR2 SYGVNS. Trimming stripped 4 bases from V and 3 bases from J, with 15 bases between. The CDR3 spans 15 residues. The CDR3 is CASSGGRGDDYGYTF. Written as DNA, the CDR3 is TGTGCCAGCAGTGGAGGCCGGGGGGACGACTATGGCTACACCTTC.

V usage is TRBV5-4 and J usage is TRBJ2-7; 10 nucleotides match TRBD1. Unmatched junction bases numbered 6, after V lost 2 bases and J lost 7 bases. Germline V lookup: CDR1 SGHNT, CDR2 YYREEE (reference sequence). CDR3 length: 14 amino acids. CDR3 nucleotide sequence: TGTGCCAGCAGCTTCCGGGACAGGGGACGGGAGCAGTACTTC. This sequence encodes CASSFRDRGREQYF.

The CDR3 loop is CASSNSGLVSNSPLHF. DNA of the CDR3: TGTGCCAGTAGTAATTCCGGACTAGTTTCGAATTCACCCCTCCACTTT. The V call is TRBV19, the J call TRBJ1-6; D is unresolved. V lost 4 bases and J lost 7, with 17 bases in between. From germline, CDR1 is LNHDA and CDR2 SQIVND (reference sequence). The CDR3 length is 16 residues.

The chain recombines TRBV12-5 with TRBJ2-1, with D possibly matching TRBD2 (5 bases). V lost 6 bases and J lost 8, with 17 bases in between. Germline V gene data show CDR1 as LGHNT and CDR2 as FRNRAP. The CDR3 covers 14 residues. The CDR3 here is CASGGIGGRDEQFF. As DNA, the CDR3 is TGTGCTAGTGGCGGGATCGGAGGACGAGATGAGCAGTTCTTC.

Comments on this clone: The sample contains more than one DNA sequence encoding this CDR3. The chain uses TRBV5-1 and TRBJ2-2; 8 bases are shared with TRBD1. Germline V CDR1 and CDR2: SGHRS, YFSETQ. The CDR3 is 15 amino acids. With 4 bases clipped from V and 4 bases from J, the junction kept 6 bases outside the gene matches. CDR3: CASSRDRGGTGELFF. In DNA, the CDR3 is TGCGCCAGCAGCCGAGACAGGGGAGGCACCGGGGAGCTGTTTTTT.

V is TRBV12-3 or TRBV12-4 and J is TRBJ2-7; TRBD1 is a possible D gene (6 bases). CDR3 size: 12 residues. V dropped 7 bases and J dropped 3 bases, with 10 bases sitting between them. CDR3 residues: CASTQTGYEQYF. The CDR3 nucleotides read TGTGCCAGCACCCAGACAGGCTACGAGCAGTACTTC.

The rearrangement links TRBV27 to TRBJ1-2; 8 nucleotides match TRBD1. Germline-derived CDR1 and CDR2 are MNHEY and SMNVEV (reference sequence). The CDR3 spans 16 residues. J gave up 5 bases and V 1 base, and 9 bases lay outside the gene matches. The CDR3 DNA follows: TGTGCCAGCAGTTTATTGTTCGGGACAGGTCCTTATGGCTACACCTTC. Translation gives CASSLLFGTGPYGYTF.

The chain is built from TRBV3-1 (or the pseudogene TRBV3-2) and TRBJ2-4; D is perhaps TRBD1 or TRBD2 (5 bases each). The V gene lost 1 base and the J gene lost 10 bases, with 17 bases spanning the gap. CDR3 length equals 15 residues. Germline CDR1 LGHDT, CDR2 YNNKEL (reference sequence). CDR3 in amino acids: CASSQVGDHIGIQYF. CDR3 DNA: TGTGCCAGCAGCCAAGTGGGGGACCATATAGGGATTCAGTACTTC.

The chain combines TRBV6-6 with TRBJ1-2; D gene uncertain. Trimming left V 2 bases short and J 0 bases short, with 7 bases between. This CDR3 contains 14 residues. Germline V gene sequence: CDR1 MNHNY, CDR2 SVGAGI (reference sequence). This CDR3 is CASSYGGANYGYTF. DNA for the CDR3: TGTGCCAGCAGTTACGGCGGAGCTAACTATGGCTACACCTTC.

V and J are TRBV14 and TRBJ2-2; D remains ambiguous. CDR1 is SGHDN, CDR2 FVKESK, per germline. This CDR3 region has 14 residues. V was cut by 2 bases and J by 0 bases, with 4 bases left in between. CDR3 sequence (DNA): TGTGCCAGCAGCCAACAGACGAACACCGGGGAGCTGTTTTTT. It translates to CASSQQTNTGELFF.

CDR3 bases: TGTGCCTGGAGTGTACAAGGGGGCCCTCAGCCCCAGCATTTT. Translated, it gives CAWSVQGGPQPQHF. The rearrangement joins TRBV30 to TRBJ1-5, with 7 nucleotides matching TRBD1. Trimming took 0 bases from V and 6 from J; bases not matched to a gene: 5. Germline CDR1 and CDR2: GTSNPN and SVGIG (reference sequence). The CDR3 loop spans 14 amino acids.

Details on this clone: Other DNA sequences of this sample code for an identical CDR3. The J gene is TRBJ1-6, the V gene TRBV7-8; no firm D call. Between the trimmed V and J ends, which lost 1 base and 0 bases, there was a span of 7 bases. The CDR3 contains 16 residues. Looked up from germline, CDR1 is SGHVS and CDR2 is FQNEAQ. The CDR3 loop is CASSLVGSSYNSPLHF. The CDR3 DNA reads TGTGCCAGCAGCTTAGTGGGGAGCTCCTATAATTCACCCCTCCACTTT.